These T cell receptor beta chains were read from a single sample in a study of Graves' ophthalmopathy and Graves' hyperthyroidism. TCRdb re-derived calls from the multiplex PCR reads in MiXCR, one entry per CDR3 protein. Seen here are almost 750,000 distinct CDR3 sequences, roughly two fifths observed once, and the top ten hold 35% to 55%. Sequences were obtained from peripheral blood. Receptors originate from an adult man with Graves' ophthalmopathy. Each CDR3 is given with its conserved first and last residue. The order of the fields is V gene, D gene, clone size, J gene, CDR3 protein, CDR3 DNA. The D gene is left open where the match is weak. Size is omitted from some rows. Given values are once, few, many or a class for expanded clones.

v_call: TRBV6-6; d_call: TRBD1; clone_size: NA; j_call: TRBJ1-2; cdr3_aa: CASSYSVDREPRYTF; cdr3_nt: TGTGCCAGCAGTTACTCAGTGGACAGGGAACCGCGCTACACCTTC
v_call: TRBV7-2; d_call: NA; clone_size: NA; j_call: TRBJ2-7; cdr3_aa: CASSLTRVAYEQYF; cdr3_nt: TGTGCCAGCAGCTTAACGCGGGTGGCCTACGAGCAGTACTTC
v_call: TRBV7-9; d_call: TRBD1; clone_size: many; j_call: TRBJ1-2; cdr3_aa: CASSPPGTGSYGYTF; cdr3_nt: TGTGCCAGCAGCCCTCCCGGGACAGGGTCCTATGGCTACACCTTC
v_call: TRBV7-9; d_call: NA; clone_size: many; j_call: TRBJ1-2; cdr3_aa: CASSFNQRNYGYTF; cdr3_nt: TGTGCCAGCAGCTTCAATCAGAGAAACTATGGCTACACCTTC
v_call: TRBV20-1; d_call: NA; clone_size: few; j_call: TRBJ1-4; cdr3_aa: CSALGGPTNEKLFF; cdr3_nt: TGCAGTGCTCTGGGCGGTCCAACTAATGAAAAACTGTTTTTT
v_call: TRBV20-1; d_call: NA; clone_size: NA; j_call: TRBJ1-5; cdr3_aa: CSASRGNDQPQHF; cdr3_nt: TGCAGTGCTAGTCGGGGAAACGATCAGCCCCAGCATTTT
v_call: TRBV29-1; d_call: NA; clone_size: NA; j_call: TRBJ1-5; cdr3_aa: CSVEGGGNQPQHF; cdr3_nt: TGCAGCGTTGAAGGGGGCGGCAATCAGCCCCAGCATTTT
v_call: TRBV7-9; d_call: NA; clone_size: few; j_call: TRBJ2-7; cdr3_aa: CASTREGSNYEQYF; cdr3_nt: TGTGCCAGCACCCGAGAGGGTTCGAATTACGAGCAGTACTTC
v_call: TRBV20-1; d_call: NA; clone_size: NA; j_call: TRBJ1-2; cdr3_aa: CSARVEGVNYGYTF; cdr3_nt: TGCAGTGCTAGAGTGGAGGGGGTGAACTATGGCTACACCTTC
v_call: TRBV5-5; d_call: TRBD1; clone_size: NA; j_call: TRBJ1-4; cdr3_aa: CASSPLTGTNEKLFF; cdr3_nt: TGTGCCAGCAGCCCACTGACAGGGACTAATGAAAAACTGTTTTTT
v_call: TRBV2; d_call: TRBD1; clone_size: few; j_call: TRBJ1-2; cdr3_aa: CASSPRGQSGYGYTF; cdr3_nt: TGTGCCAGCAGTCCCAGGGGGCAGAGTGGCTATGGCTACACCTTC
v_call: TRBV7-3; d_call: NA; clone_size: NA; j_call: TRBJ2-5; cdr3_aa: CASSHRTETQYF; cdr3_nt: TGTGCCAGCAGCCATAGGACAGAGACCCAGTACTTC
v_call: TRBV27; d_call: TRBD1; clone_size: NA; j_call: TRBJ2-2; cdr3_aa: CASSPDRGPNTGELFF; cdr3_nt: TGTGCCAGCAGCCCGGACAGGGGGCCTAACACCGGGGAGCTGTTTTTT
v_call: TRBV10-1; d_call: NA; clone_size: NA; j_call: TRBJ1-6; cdr3_aa: CASSQEAGGSPLHF; cdr3_nt: TGCGCCAGCAGCCAAGAAGCCGGGGGGTCACCCCTCCACTTT
v_call: TRBV15; d_call: NA; clone_size: NA; j_call: TRBJ1-2; cdr3_aa: CATSREMGLAGYTF; cdr3_nt: TGTGCCACCAGCAGAGAGATGGGGCTAGCGGGCTACACCTTC
v_call: TRBV20-1; d_call: NA; clone_size: NA; j_call: TRBJ1-1; cdr3_aa: CSAGDSANTEAFF; cdr3_nt: TGCAGTGCTGGCGACAGCGCGAACACTGAAGCTTTCTTT
v_call: TRBV2; d_call: TRBD1; clone_size: many; j_call: TRBJ1-1; cdr3_aa: CASGQGFRTEAFF; cdr3_nt: TGTGCCAGCGGACAGGGCTTTCGCACTGAAGCTTTCTTT
v_call: TRBV6-1; d_call: NA; clone_size: NA; j_call: TRBJ1-5; cdr3_aa: CASSENRAADQPQHF; cdr3_nt: TGTGCCAGCAGTGAAAATAGGGCAGCTGATCAGCCCCAGCATTTT
v_call: TRBV2; d_call: NA; clone_size: NA; j_call: TRBJ1-2; cdr3_aa: CASSEGRTHYGYTF; cdr3_nt: TGTGCCAGCAGTGAAGGGAGAACCCACTATGGCTACACCTTC
v_call: TRBV10-3; d_call: TRBD1; clone_size: NA; j_call: TRBJ2-2; cdr3_aa: CAISGTGFSPGELFF; cdr3_nt: TGTGCCATCAGTGGGACAGGGTTTTCACCCGGGGAGCTGTTTTTT
v_call: TRBV29-1; d_call: NA; clone_size: many; j_call: TRBJ1-5; cdr3_aa: CSVGDNSNQPQHF; cdr3_nt: TGCAGCGTTGGAGATAATAGCAATCAGCCCCAGCATTTT
v_call: TRBV6-6; d_call: NA; clone_size: NA; j_call: TRBJ1-5; cdr3_aa: CASRSRGEYSNQPQHF; cdr3_nt: TGTGCCAGCCGAAGTAGGGGGGAATATAGCAATCAGCCCCAGCATTTT
v_call: TRBV12-3/TRBV12-4; d_call: TRBD2; clone_size: NA; j_call: TRBJ2-7; cdr3_aa: CASSYIAGSYEQYF; cdr3_nt: TGTGCCAGCAGTTACATAGCGGGGTCCTACGAGCAGTACTTC
v_call: TRBV7-2; d_call: TRBD1; clone_size: NA; j_call: TRBJ2-5; cdr3_aa: CASSPARGFQETQYF; cdr3_nt: TGTGCCAGCAGCCCAGCCAGGGGGTTTCAAGAGACCCAGTACTTC
v_call: TRBV12-3/TRBV12-4; d_call: NA; clone_size: NA; j_call: TRBJ2-7; cdr3_aa: CASSRYRYEQYF; cdr3_nt: TGTGCCAGCAGTCGATATAGATACGAGCAGTACTTC
v_call: TRBV7-2; d_call: NA; clone_size: many; j_call: TRBJ1-4; cdr3_aa: CASSLSPGRHEKLFF; cdr3_nt: TGTGCCAGCAGCTTATCCCCGGGACGCCATGAGAAACTGTTTTTT
v_call: TRBV20-1; d_call: TRBD2; clone_size: NA; j_call: TRBJ2-7; cdr3_aa: CSARNPSGGYYEQYF; cdr3_nt: TGCAGTGCTAGAAATCCTAGCGGGGGATACTACGAGCAGTACTTC
v_call: TRBV12-3/TRBV12-4; d_call: TRBD1; clone_size: NA; j_call: TRBJ1-2; cdr3_aa: CASSFKGAGYGYTF; cdr3_nt: TGTGCCAGCAGTTTCAAGGGGGCGGGCTATGGCTACACCTTC